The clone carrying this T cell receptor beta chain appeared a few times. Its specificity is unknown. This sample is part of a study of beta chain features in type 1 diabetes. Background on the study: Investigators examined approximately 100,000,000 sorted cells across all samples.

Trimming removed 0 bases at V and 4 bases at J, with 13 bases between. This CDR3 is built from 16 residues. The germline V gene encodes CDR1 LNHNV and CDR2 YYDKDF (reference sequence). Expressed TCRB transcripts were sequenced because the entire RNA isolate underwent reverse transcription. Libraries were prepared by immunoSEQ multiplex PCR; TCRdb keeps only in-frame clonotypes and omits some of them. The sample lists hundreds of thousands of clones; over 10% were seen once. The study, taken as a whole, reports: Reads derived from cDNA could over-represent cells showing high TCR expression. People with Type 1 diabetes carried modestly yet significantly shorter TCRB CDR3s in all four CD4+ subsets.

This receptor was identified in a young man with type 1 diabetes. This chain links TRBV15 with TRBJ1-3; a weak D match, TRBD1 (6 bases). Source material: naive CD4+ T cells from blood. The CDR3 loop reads CATSRDMGAGGNTIYF. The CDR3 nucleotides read TGTGCCACCAGCAGAGATATGGGGGCAGGGGGAAACACCATATATTTT. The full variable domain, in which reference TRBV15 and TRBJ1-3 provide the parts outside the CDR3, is DAMVIQNPRYQVTQFGKPVTLSCSQTLNHNVMYWYQQKSSQAPKLLFHYYDKDFNNEADTPDNFQSRRPNTSFCFLDIRSPGLGDTAMYLCATSRDMGAGGNTIYFGEGSWLTVV.